What follows are 3 T cell receptor beta chains derived from one specimen sequenced in a study of cytomegalovirus exposure and HLA in healthy donors. The PCR made use of 60 Vbeta and 13 Jbeta primers. This table comes from immunoSEQ multiplex PCR, and its TCRdb copy is limited to in-frame clones, with some not included. The sample lists 130,000 or so clones; roughly 71% were seen once. Sequencing used PBMCs. These receptor sequences come from a woman aged 40-49 years in good health and CMV-seropositive.

V and J are TRBV30 and TRBJ1-5; 9 bases agree with TRBD1. The CDR3 spans 13 residues. V was clipped by 7 bases and J by 2 bases; unmatched bases: 3. Germline CDR1 and CDR2: GTSNPN and SVGIG (reference sequence). The CDR3: CAFRTGGNQPQHF. As DNA, the CDR3 is TGTGCCTTTCGGACAGGGGGCAATCAGCCCCAGCATTTT.

The V and J genes are TRBV7-8 and TRBJ1-2; D not certain. The V gene lost 5 bases and the J gene lost 3 bases, with 10 bases spanning the gap. The CDR3 spans 13 residues. Germline V gives CDR1 SGHVS, CDR2 FQNEAQ. The CDR3 DNA reads TGTGCCAGCAGCCCCAGGCGGGACTATGGCTACACCTTC. This translates into CASSPRRDYGYTF.

The chain recombines TRBV5-5 with TRBJ2-7; D remains unclear. The CDR3 runs to 14 residues. Between the trimmed V and J ends, which lost 0 bases and 3 bases, there was a span of 10 bases. Germline assignment: CDR1 SGHKS and CDR2 YYEKEE (reference sequence). This chain's CDR3 is CASSLEYSGYEQYF. CDR3 in DNA: TGTGCCAGCAGCTTGGAATACTCTGGCTACGAGCAGTACTTC.